One sample yielded the 23 T cell receptor beta chains listed below, sequenced in a study of T and B cells in COVID-19 patients. Multiplex PCR with BIOMED2 TRB-A/B primer pools amplified TRB rearrangements. Each CDR3 protein is one row after TCRdb ran MiXCR on the multiplex PCR reads. The sample includes over 1,000 distinct CDR3 sequences, approximately 25% of them seen just once. TRB was amplified from about 250-500 ng of blood genomic DNA. The sample was blood. The receptors were sampled from a human donor with active COVID-19.

This chain uses TRBV12-3 or TRBV12-4 with TRBJ2-3; 11 nucleotides match TRBD1. The CDR3 consists of 16 residues. Trimming cost V 6 bases and J 3 bases; bases outside gene matches: 8. The DNA for the CDR3 is TGTGCCAGCAGCCGGCTAGGGACAGGGGGGACAGATACGCAGTATTTT. Translation gives CASSRLGTGGTDTQYF.

This clonotype is deemed medium-sized. The chain carries TRBV27 and TRBJ2-3; weak D call: TRBD2 (5 bases). V dropped 2 bases and J dropped 3 bases, with 15 bases sitting between them. Germline assignment: CDR1 MNHEY and CDR2 SMNVEV (reference sequence). The CDR3 has 16 amino acids. CDR3 sequence reads: CASSLRLPQSTDTQYF. CDR3 bases: TGTGCCAGCAGTTTAAGACTACCCCAGTCAACAGATACGCAGTATTTT.

The chain couples TRBV20-1 to TRBJ2-1; no reliable D call. The CDR3 extends over 15 amino acids. V was trimmed by 5 bases and J by 4 bases, leaving 18 bases between them. CDR1 DFQATT and CDR2 SNEGSKA come from the germline V gene (reference sequence). In nucleotides, the CDR3 is TGCAGTGCTCCTCGGACCCCAGGTCTTTACAATGAGCAGTTCTTC. Translation gives CSAPRTPGLYNEQFF.

The chain has TRBV5-5 and TRBJ2-2; D remains unclear. Trimming shortened V by 1 base and J by 1 base, and 11 bases separated the two germline ends. The germline gives CDR1 SGHKS, CDR2 YYEKEE (reference sequence). The CDR3 covers 16 residues. CDR3 bases: TGTGCCAGCAGCTTGAGACGCCAAGGGAACACCGGGGAGCTGTTTTTT. Amino acid sequence: CASSLRRQGNTGELFF.

V is TRBV6-5 and J is TRBJ2-1, with D perhaps TRBD2 (6 bases). Germline V gives CDR1 MNHEY, CDR2 SVGAGI. With 4 bases removed from V and 10 bases from J, the gap between germline ends came to 20 bases. The CDR3 contains 15 residues. The CDR3: CASSSFGGEAGEQFF. The CDR3 DNA reads as TGTGCCAGCAGTTCATTTGGGGGAGAGGCGGGGGAGCAGTTCTTC.

This clonotype is deemed medium-sized. The chain employs TRBV5-5 and TRBJ2-7; D not resolved. CDR3 length: 12 amino acids. V was shortened by 1 base and J by 4 bases, with 6 bases between the two germline ends. Germline V gene lookup returns CDR1 SGHKS and CDR2 YYEKEE (reference sequence). The CDR3 region is CASSLQGYEQYF. The CDR3 nucleotides are TGTGCCAGCAGCTTGCAAGGGTACGAGCAGTACTTC.

The chain recombines TRBV19 with TRBJ1-5; TRBD1 matches at 7 bases. The junction had 12 bases not matched to a gene; V was cut back by 8 bases and J by 5 bases. Germline loops: CDR1 LNHDA, CDR2 SQIVND (reference sequence). This CDR3 region has 15 residues. The CDR3 DNA is TGTGCCAGTGGACTAAGACAGGGTGGCGATCAGCCCCAGCATTTT. This translates into CASGLRQGGDQPQHF.

The chain employs TRBV19 and TRBJ1-1; 8 bases fit TRBD1. With 5 bases clipped from V and 5 bases from J, the junction kept 7 bases outside the gene matches. The CDR3 covers 14 residues. CDR1 is LNHDA and CDR2 is SQIVND in the germline V gene (reference sequence). CDR3 coding DNA: TGTGCCAGTAGTCCTTTGGACAGGGAAACTGAAGCTTTCTTT. Encoded protein: CASSPLDRETEAFF. Full variable domain (remainder filled in from reference TRBV19 and TRBJ1-1): DGGITQSPKYLFRKEGQNVTLSCEQNLNHDAMYWYRQDPGQGLRLIYYSQIVNDFQKGDIAEGYSVSREKKESFPLTVTSAQKNPTAFYLCASSPLDRETEAFFGQGTRLTVV.

This clonotype was seen a handful of times. The rearrangement uses TRBV7-9 and TRBJ2-7; a possible D gene is TRBD2 (5 bases). The CDR3 extends over 13 amino acids. Germline values: CDR1 SEHNR, CDR2 FQNEAQ (reference sequence). Deletions cut 1 base from V and 6 bases from J, with 10 bases between. The CDR3 region is CASSLVEGSEQYF. In nucleotides, the CDR3 is TGTGCCAGCAGCTTAGTAGAGGGTTCCGAGCAGTACTTC.

The V and J genes are TRBV20-1 and TRBJ2-3; 12 positions agree with TRBD2. Germline assignment: CDR1 DFQATT and CDR2 SNEGSKA (reference sequence). Unmatched junction bases numbered 4, after V lost 0 bases and J lost 0 bases. This CDR3 comprises 17 residues. The CDR3: CSARDSSGRASTDTQYF. In DNA, the CDR3 is TGCAGTGCTAGAGATTCTAGCGGGAGGGCTAGCACAGATACGCAGTATTTT.

The V gene is TRBV20-1, the J gene TRBJ2-7; the D gene is possibly TRBD1 (6 bases). CDR3 length equals 14 residues. V was shortened by 2 bases and J by 1 base, with 12 bases between the two germline ends. The germline gives CDR1 DFQATT, CDR2 SNEGSKA (reference sequence). This chain's CDR3 is CSARSTQGSYEQYF. The CDR3 bases are TGCAGTGCTAGAAGTACGCAGGGGTCCTACGAGCAGTACTTC.

This chain uses TRBV29-1 with TRBJ2-2; 8 bases fit TRBD2. This CDR3 comprises 13 residues. Germline values: CDR1 SQVTM, CDR2 ANQGSEA. This CDR3 is CGNSGKNTGELFF. The CDR3 nucleotides read TGCGGAAATAGCGGGAAGAACACCGGGGAGCTGTTTTTT.

This clonotype has more than one count but fewer than ten. CDR3 region: CASSFGESQHF. The CDR3 DNA sequence: TGTGCCAGCAGCTTTGGGGAATCCCAGCATTTT. This chain joins TRBV7-2 and TRBJ1-5; no firm D call. V dropped 3 bases and J dropped 11 bases, with 8 bases sitting between them. Germline CDR1 is SGHTA and CDR2 is FQGNSA. The CDR3 is 11 residues long.

In its sample, this clonotype was seen a few times. J is TRBJ2-1 and V is TRBV11-1; 7 nucleotides agree with TRBD2. The V segment lost 0 bases and the J segment 5 bases; nucleotides outside the gene matches: 7. CDR3 length: 16 amino acids. Per the germline V gene, CDR1 is SGHAT and CDR2 is FQDESV (reference sequence). In DNA form, the CDR3 reads TGTGCCAGCAGCTTAGCCGTGGCTAGCGGTAACAATGAGCAGTTCTTC. As protein: CASSLAVASGNNEQFF.

This clonotype has only a few counts. V usage is TRBV7-9 and J usage is TRBJ2-5; D call uncertain. Trimming cost V 5 bases and J 5 bases, with 9 bases left between them. This CDR3 has 12 amino acids. Germline values: CDR1 SEHNR, CDR2 FQNEAQ (reference sequence). The CDR3 sequence: CASSTIGETQYF. CDR3 DNA sequence: TGTGCCAGCAGCACCATTGGGGAGACCCAGTACTTC.

Judged by abundance, this clonotype is medium-sized. V is TRBV5-6 and J is TRBJ2-7; 8 bases line up with TRBD2. From germline, CDR1 is SGHDT and CDR2 YYEEEE. The CDR3 has 16 residues. Trimming removed 0 bases from V and 3 bases from J; junction bases left unmatched: 8. This CDR3 is CASSLGAGVGLYEQYF. CDR3 nucleotide sequence: TGTGCCAGCAGCTTGGGAGCGGGAGTAGGCCTCTACGAGCAGTACTTC.

V is TRBV20-1 and J is TRBJ1-5; D might be TRBD1 (5 bases). V gave up 1 base and J gave up 3 bases, with 7 bases separating them. This CDR3 contains 13 residues. CDR1 is DFQATT and CDR2 is SNEGSKA in the germline V gene (reference sequence). CDR3 nucleotides: TGCAGTGCTAGAGGACAGCTCAATCAGCCCCAGCATTTT. Its translation is CSARGQLNQPQHF.

By its share, this clonotype is medium-sized (0.01 to 0.1%). This chain joins TRBV19 and TRBJ1-5; D is ambiguous. The germline V gene has CDR1 LNHDA and CDR2 SQIVND (reference sequence). The ends were cut back, 6 bases at V and 2 bases at J, with 8 bases in the middle. This CDR3 comprises 13 residues. CDR3 DNA: TGTGCCAGTAGGGGCTTGGGCAATCAGCCCCAGCATTTT. It encodes CASRGLGNQPQHF.

The chain is built from TRBV7-9 and TRBJ2-1, with D uncertain. The CDR3 contains 13 residues. Deletions cut 1 base from V and 6 bases from J, with 7 bases between. Germline V CDR1 and CDR2: SEHNR, FQNEAQ (reference sequence). For the CDR3, the DNA is TGTGCCAGCAGCTTAGATGTTGGCAATGAGCAGTTCTTC. It specifies CASSLDVGNEQFF.

This clonotype is termed medium-sized (0.01 to 0.1%). The rearrangement uses TRBV6-5 and TRBJ1-1, with TRBD1 matching 7 bases. The CDR3 consists of 13 residues. The germline V gene encodes CDR1 MNHEY and CDR2 SVGAGI. V lost 6 bases and J lost 4; bases outside the gene matches: 5. The DNA of the CDR3 is TGTGCCAGCAGCGTAGGGGGCCCCACTGAAGCTTTCTTT. It yields the protein CASSVGGPTEAFF.

This sequence joins TRBV28 and TRBJ2-7, with 9 bases identical to TRBD1. The V segment lost 2 bases and the J segment 5 bases; nucleotides outside the gene matches: 7. CDR1 is MDHEN and CDR2 is SYDVKM in the germline V gene. This CDR3 is built from 15 residues. The CDR3 protein is CASSLGGTGSHEQYF. The CDR3 nucleotides read TGTGCCAGCAGTTTAGGTGGGACAGGGAGCCACGAGCAGTACTTC. The full variable domain, its missing parts supplied by reference TRBV28 and TRBJ2-7, is DVKVTQSSRYLVKRTGEKVFLECVQDMDHENMFWYRQDPGLGLRLIYFSYDVKMKEKGDIPEGYSVSREKKERFSLILESASTNQTSMYLCASSLGGTGSHEQYFGPGTRLTVT.

The V call is TRBV20-1, the J call TRBJ2-1; tentative D call: TRBD2 (6 bases). Germline V lookup: CDR1 DFQATT, CDR2 SNEGSKA (reference sequence). The length of the CDR3 is 14 residues. Trimming removed 0 bases at V and 2 bases at J, with 8 bases between. DNA for the CDR3: TGCAGTGCTAGAGATCGGGGGACCTACAATGAGCAGTTCTTC. It translates to CSARDRGTYNEQFF.

This chain uses TRBV6-6 with TRBJ2-7; 8 bases align to TRBD1. CDR3 length: 12 residues. Looked up from germline, CDR1 is MNHNY and CDR2 is SVGAGI (reference sequence). V shed 7 bases, J shed 5 bases, and the junction held 4 bases outside the gene matches. The CDR3 sequence: CASTGGKNEQYF. DNA for the CDR3: TGTGCCAGCACAGGGGGCAAGAACGAGCAGTACTTC.